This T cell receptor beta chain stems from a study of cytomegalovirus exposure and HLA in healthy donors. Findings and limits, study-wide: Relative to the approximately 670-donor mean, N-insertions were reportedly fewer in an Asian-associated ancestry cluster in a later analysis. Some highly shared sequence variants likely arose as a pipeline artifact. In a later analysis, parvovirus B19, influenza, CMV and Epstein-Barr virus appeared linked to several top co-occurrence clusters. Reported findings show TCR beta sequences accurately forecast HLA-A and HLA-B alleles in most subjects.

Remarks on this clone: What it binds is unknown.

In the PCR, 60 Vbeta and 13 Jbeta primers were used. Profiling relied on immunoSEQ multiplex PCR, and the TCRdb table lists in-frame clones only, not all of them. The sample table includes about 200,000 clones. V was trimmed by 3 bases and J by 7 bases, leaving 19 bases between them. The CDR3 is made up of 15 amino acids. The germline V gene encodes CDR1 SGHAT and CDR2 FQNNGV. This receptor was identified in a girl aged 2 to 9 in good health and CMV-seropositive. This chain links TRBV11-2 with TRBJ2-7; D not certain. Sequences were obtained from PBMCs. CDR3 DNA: TGTGCCAGCAGCTTTAGATCCCCCACGGGTCAGGAGCAGTACTTC. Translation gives CASSFRSPTGQEQYF.